This T cell receptor beta chain was documented in a study of blood T cells in healthy people across ages. Germline V gene sequence: CDR1 SGHTA, CDR2 FQGNSA. The CDR3 has 13 residues. The J segment lost 3 bases and the V segment lost 6 bases, leaving 3 bases of the junction unmatched. Combining a sample-barcoded 5' primer with a J-beta primer mix, a second PCR ran for roughly 7 to 11 cycles. TCRdb processed the 5' RACE reads anew with MiXCR; each CDR3 protein has one entry. The data contain over 950,000 distinct CDR3 sequences, around 54% of them singletons. Only a few counts were recorded for this clonotype. As yet, its antigen is unknown. A clone one base away is much larger, so this may be a read error. Study observations and caveats: The study found more naive CD4+ cells and higher diversity in long-lived than aged donors.

Sample donors were healthy Caucasian individuals that came from Russia, aged about 6 to 100. Each sample had at least 6 million PBMCs isolated. Per sample, extraction of total RNA gave at least 5 micrograms in every case. The sequencing sample was made of blood. This sequence was found in a woman aged 55 to 70 in good health. The rearrangement uses TRBV7-2 and TRBJ2-7, with 9 bases matching TRBD2. This CDR3 is CASRSSGIYEQYF. CDR3 nucleotide sequence: TGTGCCAGCAGATCTAGCGGGATCTACGAGCAGTACTTC.